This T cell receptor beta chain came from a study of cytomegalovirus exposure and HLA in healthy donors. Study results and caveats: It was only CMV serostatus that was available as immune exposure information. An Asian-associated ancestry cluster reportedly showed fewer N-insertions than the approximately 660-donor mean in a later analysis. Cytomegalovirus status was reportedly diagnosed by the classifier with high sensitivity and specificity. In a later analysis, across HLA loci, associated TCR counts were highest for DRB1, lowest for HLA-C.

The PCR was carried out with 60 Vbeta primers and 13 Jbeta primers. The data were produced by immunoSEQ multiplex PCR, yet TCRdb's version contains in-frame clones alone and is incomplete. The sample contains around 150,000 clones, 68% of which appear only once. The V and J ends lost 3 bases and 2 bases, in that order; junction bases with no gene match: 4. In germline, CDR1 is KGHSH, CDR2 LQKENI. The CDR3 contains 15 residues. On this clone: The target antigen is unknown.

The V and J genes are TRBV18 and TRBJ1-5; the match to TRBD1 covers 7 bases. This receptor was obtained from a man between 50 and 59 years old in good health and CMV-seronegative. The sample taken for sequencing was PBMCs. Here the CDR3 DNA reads TGTGCCAGCTCACCCTCGACAGGGCGCAATCAGCCCCAGCATTTT. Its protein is CASSPSTGRNQPQHF.